These T cell receptor beta chains were read from a single sample in a study of graft-versus-host responses after intestinal transplantation. The data were produced by immunoSEQ multiplex PCR, yet TCRdb's version contains in-frame clones alone and is incomplete. The sample shows 74,000 or so clones, roughly 90% of them seen only once. Sequencing used PBMCs, obtained 98 days after intestinal transplantation. All receptors come from a human patient who received an intestinal transplant, so some T cells may come from the graft donor. Both conserved end residues are part of each CDR3. A D gene is named only where the DNA matches it firmly. Size values are once, few and many counts, or a class for expanded clones, and some rows have none.

TRBJ2-7	NA	TRBD2	TRBV15	TGTGCCACCAGCAGAGAAGCGGGAGGGACCTACGAGCAGTACTTC	CATSREAGGTYEQYF
TRBJ2-1	NA	TRBD2	TRBV9	TGTGCCAGGGAACTAGCGGGAGACAATGAGCAGTTCTTC	CARELAGDNEQFF
TRBJ2-2	once	NA	TRBV6-6	TGTGCCAGCAGTTACCCGTACACCGGGGAGCTGTTTTTT	CASSYPYTGELFF
TRBJ1-5	NA	NA	TRBV27	TGTGCCAGCAGTGACCAAGGCATCAATCAGCCCCAGCATTTT	CASSDQGINQPQHF
TRBJ2-2	NA	NA	TRBV9	TGTGCCAGCAGCGAGCTCACCGGGGAGCTGTTTTTT	CASSELTGELFF
TRBJ2-1	few	TRBD2	TRBV5-6	TGTGCCAGCAGCTTGGCCGGGACTAGCGACTACAATGAGCAGTTCTTC	CASSLAGTSDYNEQFF
TRBJ1-5	NA	NA	TRBV6-1	TGTGCCAGCAGTGAACGGGAGATTCAGCCCCAGCATTTT	CASSEREIQPQHF
TRBJ2-7	NA	NA	TRBV6-1	TGTGCCAGCAGTGAACCCGAGCAGTACTTC	CASSEPEQYF
TRBJ1-1	NA	NA	TRBV19	TGTGCCAGTAGTATAGTGCCCGGGGGCCTAACTGAAGCTTTCTTT	CASSIVPGGLTEAFF
TRBJ2-2	NA	TRBD2	TRBV9	TGTGCCAGCAGCGTAGGTACTAGCGGGAGAGACACCGGGGAGCTGTTTTTT	CASSVGTSGRDTGELFF
TRBJ2-7	NA	TRBD2	TRBV19	TGTGCCAGTAGTATACCTAGCGGGGGCCGAAACGAGCAGTACTTC	CASSIPSGGRNEQYF
TRBJ2-3	once	TRBD2	TRBV6-4	TGTGCCAGCAGCGGACTAGCGGGAGGAACAGATACGCAGTATTTT	CASSGLAGGTDTQYF
TRBJ2-7	NA	NA	TRBV15	TGTGCCACCAGCCAGGACAGAAATACGGACCACGAGCAGTACTTC	CATSQDRNTDHEQYF
TRBJ2-5	NA	NA	TRBV4-1	TGCGCCAGCAGCCAAGTTTACAGGGCCGAGACCCAGTACTTC	CASSQVYRAETQYF
TRBJ2-3	NA	TRBD1	TRBV5-1	TGCGCCAGCAGCGGACAGGGATCCACAGATACGCAGTATTTT	CASSGQGSTDTQYF
TRBJ2-7	NA	NA	TRBV6-6	TGTGCCAGCAGTTACCCTAGGGGGGAAAGGTACGATGGGCAGTACTTC	CASSYPRGERYDGQYF
TRBJ1-1	NA	TRBD1	TRBV4-2	TGTGCCAGCAGAGCGACACAGGGGGTGCTGAACACTGAAGCTTTCTTT	CASRATQGVLNTEAFF
TRBJ2-1	NA	NA	TRBV28	TGTGCCAGCAGTTTTCCTGGGGAGCGCCATGAGCAGTTCTTC	CASSFPGERHEQFF
TRBJ2-7	NA	TRBD2	TRBV7-8	TGTGCCAGCAGCTTAGAGGGACTAGCGGCTACCGGAGGCTCCTACGAGCAGTACTTC	CASSLEGLAATGGSYEQYF
TRBJ2-1	NA	NA	TRBV9	TGTGCCAGCAGCTCCTCCAAGGCGCAGGCTGTCTCCTCCTACAATGAGCAGTTCTTC	CASSSSKAQAVSSYNEQFF
TRBJ2-7	NA	NA	TRBV19	TGTGCCAGTAGTATAGATCCAGCCTCCTACGAGCAGTACTTC	CASSIDPASYEQYF
TRBJ2-1	NA	TRBD1	TRBV7-9	TGTGCCAGCAGCTTAGTCAGGGGGCAAATCAATGAGCAGTTCTTC	CASSLVRGQINEQFF
TRBJ1-2	NA	NA	TRBV10-3	TGTGCCATCAGTGTTCAGGGAGCAGCTAACTATGGCTACACCTTC	CAISVQGAANYGYTF
TRBJ2-1	NA	NA	TRBV10-2	TGCGCCAGCAGTGCTGGGCAGGGGGGGTACAATGAGCAGTTCTTC	CASSAGQGGYNEQFF
TRBJ1-1	NA	TRBD1	TRBV9	TGTGCCAGCAGCAGACAGGGGGCGCGGGGCACTGAAGCTTTCTTT	CASSRQGARGTEAFF
TRBJ2-1	few	NA	TRBV10-1	TGCGCCAGCAGTGAGTCCGGCAACAATGAGCAGTTCTTC	CASSESGNNEQFF
TRBJ2-7	NA	TRBD2	TRBV5-1	TGCGCCAGCAGCTTGGGTGGTAGCGGGAGGGCAAAAAACGAGCAGTACTTC	CASSLGGSGRAKNEQYF
TRBJ2-3	NA	NA	TRBV6-6	TGTGCCAGCAGTTGGACAGGGAGGGCAGATACGCAGTATTTT	CASSWTGRADTQYF
TRBJ1-2	NA	NA	TRBV29-1	TGCAGCGTTGTGACAGGAAGTAACTATGGCTACACCTTC	CSVVTGSNYGYTF
TRBJ1-1	NA	NA	TRBV2	TGTGCCAGAAGGACAGCCTTGAAGGAGGCTTTCTTT	CARRTALKEAFF
TRBJ2-1	NA	NA	TRBV6-4	TGTGCCAGCAGTGAGGGAGGCTACAATGAGCAGTTCTTC	CASSEGGYNEQFF